The entry below gives a single TCR beta chain sequence along with its context. Germline lookup yields CDR1 MNHEY and CDR2 SVGAGI. CDR3 length: 16 residues. The V end lost 2 bases, the J end lost 2 bases, and 13 bases lay between the germline ends. Indicated time point: pre-sensitization, week 0. Treatment indicated: therapeutic diphenylcyclopropenone sensitization with weekly scalp DPC. Blood draws came first, before each patch test. Patients had alopecia, were aged 18 to 70, and were not pregnant. The sample originates from a study of human T cells and chemical hapten exposure. The overall study: The study lasted approximately 25 weeks, and patients were dosed weekly with diphenylcyclopropenone on the scalp throughout.

TCRdb re-analysed the RACE reads in MiXCR, keeping a single row per CDR3 protein. The table shows 250,000 or so distinct CDR3 sequences, with roughly 8% occurring only once. The material sequenced was whole blood, taken in connection with sensitization to the hapten diphenylcyclopropenone (DPC). The chain employs TRBV6-5 and TRBJ2-4, with D possibly being TRBD2 (5 bases). This clonotype originated in a man aged 18 to 29 with alopecia areata. Some clones in this sample may be carry-over from other donors' samples. CDR3 sequence: CASSYEGPLTKNIQYF. DNA for the CDR3: TGTGCCAGCAGTTACGAGGGTCCATTGACCAAAAACATTCAGTACTTC.